This T cell receptor (beta chain) emerged from a study of neoadjuvant nivolumab and ipilimumab in lung cancer. Study overall: The combination arm added day-1 ipilimumab 1 mg/kg to nivolumab 3 mg/kg on days 1, 15, 29.

As for this clone: What it binds is not known.

Assay: immunoSEQ multiplex PCR; the TCRdb copy retains only in-frame clones and omits some. Counted here are 7,500 to 10,000 clones, roughly four fifths occurring once; the ten biggest clones make up approximately 3.5%. Study-wide points: Only two of four nivolumab-treated tumors gained richness and clonality by surgery. Blood richness before therapy tracked richness in tumors resected after neoadjuvant therapy. Resected tumors had greater TCR richness and clonality than uninvolved lung.

The V gene's germline CDR1 is MDHEN and CDR2 SYDVKM. The CDR3 runs 13 residues. Between the trimmed V and J ends, which lost 2 bases and 4 bases, there was a span of 9 bases. The J gene is TRBJ2-7, the V gene TRBV28; possible D gene TRBD2, 6 bases. This TCR was recovered from an adult with non-small cell lung cancer. This specimen consisted of peripheral blood, obtained before neoadjuvant nivolumab, alone or with ipilimumab. In DNA, the CDR3 is TGTGCCAGCAGTTTACCAGGGACTTACGAGCAGTACTTC. Protein product: CASSLPGTYEQYF.